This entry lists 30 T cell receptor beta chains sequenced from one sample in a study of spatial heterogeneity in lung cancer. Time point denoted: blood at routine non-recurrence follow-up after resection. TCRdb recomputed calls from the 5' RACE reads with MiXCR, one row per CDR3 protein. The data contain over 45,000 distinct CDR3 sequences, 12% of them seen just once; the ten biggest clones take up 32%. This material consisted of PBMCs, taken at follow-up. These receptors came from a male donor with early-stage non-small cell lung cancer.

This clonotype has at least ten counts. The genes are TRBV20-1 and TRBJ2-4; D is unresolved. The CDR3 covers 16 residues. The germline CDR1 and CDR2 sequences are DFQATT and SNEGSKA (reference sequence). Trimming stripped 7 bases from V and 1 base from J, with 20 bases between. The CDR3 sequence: CSVGVGIGGAKNIQYF. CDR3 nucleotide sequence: TGCAGTGTTGGTGTGGGCATTGGTGGGGCCAAAAACATTCAGTACTTC.

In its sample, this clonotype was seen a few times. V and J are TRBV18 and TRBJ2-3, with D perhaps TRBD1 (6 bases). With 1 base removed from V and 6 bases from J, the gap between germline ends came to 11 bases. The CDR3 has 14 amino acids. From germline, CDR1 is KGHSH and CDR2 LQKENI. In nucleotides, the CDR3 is TGTGCCAGCTCACCACGGCAGGGGTCGGATACGCAGTATTTT. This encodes CASSPRQGSDTQYF.

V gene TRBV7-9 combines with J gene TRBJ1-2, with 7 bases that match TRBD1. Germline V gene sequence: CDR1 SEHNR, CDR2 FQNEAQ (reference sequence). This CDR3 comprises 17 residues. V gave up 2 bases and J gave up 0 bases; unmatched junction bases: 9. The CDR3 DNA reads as TGTGCCAGCAGCTTAAAAGGCTGGGACAGCACTAACTATGGCTACACCTTC. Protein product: CASSLKGWDSTNYGYTF.

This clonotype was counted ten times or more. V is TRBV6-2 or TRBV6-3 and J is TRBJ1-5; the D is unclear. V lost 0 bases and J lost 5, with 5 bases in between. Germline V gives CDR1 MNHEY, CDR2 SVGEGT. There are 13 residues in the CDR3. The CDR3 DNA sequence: TGTGCCAGCAGTTACTCGAAGGATCAGCCCCAGCATTTT. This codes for CASSYSKDQPQHF.

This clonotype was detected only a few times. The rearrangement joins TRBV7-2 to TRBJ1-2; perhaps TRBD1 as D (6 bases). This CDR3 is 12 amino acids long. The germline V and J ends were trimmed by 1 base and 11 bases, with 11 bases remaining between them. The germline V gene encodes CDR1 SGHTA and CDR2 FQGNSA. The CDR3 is CASSLGRDKYTF. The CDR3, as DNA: TGTGCCAGCAGCTTAGGAAGGGACAAGTACACCTTC.

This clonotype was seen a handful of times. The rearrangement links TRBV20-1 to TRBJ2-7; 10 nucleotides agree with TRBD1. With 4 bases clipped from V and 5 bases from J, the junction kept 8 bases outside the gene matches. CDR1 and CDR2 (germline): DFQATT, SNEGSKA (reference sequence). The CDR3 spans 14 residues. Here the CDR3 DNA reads TGCAGTGCTACCGGGACAGGGGTGCAAGACGAGCAGTACTTC. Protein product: CSATGTGVQDEQYF.

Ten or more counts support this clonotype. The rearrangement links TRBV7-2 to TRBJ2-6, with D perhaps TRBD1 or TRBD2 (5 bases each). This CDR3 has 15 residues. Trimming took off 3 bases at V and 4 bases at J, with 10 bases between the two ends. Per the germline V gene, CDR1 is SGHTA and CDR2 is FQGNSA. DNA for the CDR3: TGTGCCAGCAGCTTCCCAGGGAGAGGGGCCAACGTCCTGACTTTC. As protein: CASSFPGRGANVLTF.

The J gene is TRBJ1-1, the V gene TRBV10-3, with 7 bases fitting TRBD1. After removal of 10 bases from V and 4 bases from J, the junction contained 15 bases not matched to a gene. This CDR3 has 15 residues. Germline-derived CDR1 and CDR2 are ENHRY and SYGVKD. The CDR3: CASMTGWRKVTEAFF. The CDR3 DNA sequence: TGTGCCAGCATGACAGGGTGGAGGAAAGTCACTGAAGCTTTCTTT.

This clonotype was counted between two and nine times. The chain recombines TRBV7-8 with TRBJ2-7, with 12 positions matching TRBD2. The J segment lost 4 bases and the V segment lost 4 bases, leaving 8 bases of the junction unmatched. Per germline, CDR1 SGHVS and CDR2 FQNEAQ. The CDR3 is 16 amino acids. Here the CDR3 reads CASSSGRTSGDYEQYF. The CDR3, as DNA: TGTGCCAGCAGCTCAGGCCGGACTAGCGGGGATTACGAGCAGTACTTC. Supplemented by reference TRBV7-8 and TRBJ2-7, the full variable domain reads GAGVSQSPRYKVAKRGQDVALRCDPISGHVSLFWYQQALGQGPEFLTYFQNEAQLDKSGLPSDRFFAERPEGSVSTLKIQRTQQEDSAVYLCASSSGRTSGDYEQYFGPGTRLTVT.

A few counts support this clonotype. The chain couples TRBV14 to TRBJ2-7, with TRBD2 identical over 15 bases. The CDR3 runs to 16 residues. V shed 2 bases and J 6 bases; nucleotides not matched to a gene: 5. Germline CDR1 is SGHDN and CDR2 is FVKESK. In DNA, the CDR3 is TGTGCCAGCAGCCAACTTGGGACTAGCGGGAGGTCCGAGCAGTACTTC. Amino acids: CASSQLGTSGRSEQYF. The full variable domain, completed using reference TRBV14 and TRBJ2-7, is EAGVTQFPSHSVIEKGQTVTLRCDPISGHDNLYWYRRVMGKEIKFLLHFVKESKQDESGMPNNRFLAERTGGTYSTLKVQPAELEDSGVYFCASSQLGTSGRSEQYFGPGTRLTVT.

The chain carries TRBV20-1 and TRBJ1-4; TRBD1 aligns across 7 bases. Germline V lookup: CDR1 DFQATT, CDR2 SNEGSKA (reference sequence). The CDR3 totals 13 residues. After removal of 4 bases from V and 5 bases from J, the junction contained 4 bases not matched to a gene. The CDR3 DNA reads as TGCAGTGCTAATCAGGGGGAAAATGAAAAACTGTTTTTT. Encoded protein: CSANQGENEKLFF.

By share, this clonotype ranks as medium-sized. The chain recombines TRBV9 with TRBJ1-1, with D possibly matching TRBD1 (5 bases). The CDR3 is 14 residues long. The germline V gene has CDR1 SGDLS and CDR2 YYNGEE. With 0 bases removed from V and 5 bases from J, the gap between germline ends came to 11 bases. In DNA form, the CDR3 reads TGTGCCAGCAGCGTAGGATGGGGACTGACTGAAGCTTTCTTT. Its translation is CASSVGWGLTEAFF. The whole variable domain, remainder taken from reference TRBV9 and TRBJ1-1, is DSGVTQTPKHLITATGQRVTLRCSPRSGDLSVYWYQQSLDQGLQFLIQYYNGEERAKGNILERFSAQQFPDLHSELNLSSLELGDSALYFCASSVGWGLTEAFFGQGTRLTVV.

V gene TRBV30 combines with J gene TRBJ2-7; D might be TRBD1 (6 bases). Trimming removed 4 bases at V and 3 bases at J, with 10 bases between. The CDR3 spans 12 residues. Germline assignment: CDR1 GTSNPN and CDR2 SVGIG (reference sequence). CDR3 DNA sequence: TGTGCCTGGACAGGGGCAAGCTACGAGCAGTACTTC. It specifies CAWTGASYEQYF.

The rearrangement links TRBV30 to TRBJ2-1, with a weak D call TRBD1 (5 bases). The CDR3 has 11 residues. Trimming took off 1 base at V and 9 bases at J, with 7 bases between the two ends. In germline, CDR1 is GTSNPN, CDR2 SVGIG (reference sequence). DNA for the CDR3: TGTGCCTGGAGTGGCAGGGCTGAGCAGTTCTTC. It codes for CAWSGRAEQFF.

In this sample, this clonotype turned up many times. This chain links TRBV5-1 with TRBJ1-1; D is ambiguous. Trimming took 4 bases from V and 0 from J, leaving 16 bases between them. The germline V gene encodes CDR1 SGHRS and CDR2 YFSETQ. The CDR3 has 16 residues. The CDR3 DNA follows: TGCGCCAGCAGCCTGGTTGGTTTGGGTCTGAACACTGAAGCTTTCTTT. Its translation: CASSLVGLGLNTEAFF. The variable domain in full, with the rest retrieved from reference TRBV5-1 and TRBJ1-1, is KAGVTQTPRYLIKTRGQQVTLSCSPISGHRSVSWYQQTPGQGLQFLFEYFSETQRNKGNFPGRFSGRQFSNSRSEMNVSTLELGDSALYLCASSLVGLGLNTEAFFGQGTRLTVV.

The CDR3 sequence: CASGSGQGYTGELFF. Written as DNA, the CDR3 is TGTGCTAGTGGTTCTGGACAGGGTTACACCGGGGAGCTGTTTTTT. The J gene is TRBJ2-2, the V gene TRBV12-5, with TRBD1 matching over 8 bases. Germline CDR1 reads LGHNT; CDR2 reads FRNRAP. Trimming at V came to 4 bases and at J to 3 bases, leaving 4 bases not matched to a gene. The CDR3 is 15 amino acids.

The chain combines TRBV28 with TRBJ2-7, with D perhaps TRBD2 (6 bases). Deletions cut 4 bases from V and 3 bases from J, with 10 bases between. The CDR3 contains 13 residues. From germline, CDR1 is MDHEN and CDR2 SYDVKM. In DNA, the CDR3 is TGTGCCAGCAGTTCCGGGACTGACTACGAGCAGTACTTC. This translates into CASSSGTDYEQYF. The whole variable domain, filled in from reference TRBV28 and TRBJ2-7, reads DVKVTQSSRYLVKRTGEKVFLECVQDMDHENMFWYRQDPGLGLRLIYFSYDVKMKEKGDIPEGYSVSREKKERFSLILESASTNQTSMYLCASSSGTDYEQYFGPGTRLTVT.

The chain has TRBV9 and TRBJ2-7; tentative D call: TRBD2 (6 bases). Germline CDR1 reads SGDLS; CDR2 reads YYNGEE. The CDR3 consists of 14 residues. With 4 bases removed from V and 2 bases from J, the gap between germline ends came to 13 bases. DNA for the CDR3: TGTGCCAGCAGCCCTAGGACTACCCCCTACGAGCAGTACTTC. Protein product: CASSPRTTPYEQYF.

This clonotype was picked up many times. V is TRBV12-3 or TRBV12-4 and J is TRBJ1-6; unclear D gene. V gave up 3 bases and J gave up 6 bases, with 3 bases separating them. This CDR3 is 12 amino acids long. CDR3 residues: CASSLLNSPLHF. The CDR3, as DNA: TGTGCCAGCAGTTTGCTTAATTCACCCCTCCACTTT.

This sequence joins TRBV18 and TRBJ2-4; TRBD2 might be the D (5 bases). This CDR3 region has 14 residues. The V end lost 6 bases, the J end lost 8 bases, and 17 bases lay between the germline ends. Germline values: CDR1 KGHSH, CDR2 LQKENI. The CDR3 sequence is CASSPGNSRYIQYF. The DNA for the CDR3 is TGTGCCAGCTCGCCGGGGAACAGTAGGTACATTCAGTACTTC. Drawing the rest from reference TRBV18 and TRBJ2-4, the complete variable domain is NAGVMQNPRHLVRRRGQEARLRCSPMKGHSHVYWYRQLPEEGLKFMVYLQKENIIDESGMPKERFSAEFPKEGPSILRIQQVVRGDSAAYFCASSPGNSRYIQYFGAGTRLSVL.

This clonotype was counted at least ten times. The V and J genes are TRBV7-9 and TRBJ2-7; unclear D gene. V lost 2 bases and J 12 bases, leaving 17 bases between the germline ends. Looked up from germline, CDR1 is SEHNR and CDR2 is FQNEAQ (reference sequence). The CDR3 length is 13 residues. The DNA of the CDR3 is TGTGCCAGCAGCTTACAATTGCAAGATACTCGGTACTTC. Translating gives CASSLQLQDTRYF.

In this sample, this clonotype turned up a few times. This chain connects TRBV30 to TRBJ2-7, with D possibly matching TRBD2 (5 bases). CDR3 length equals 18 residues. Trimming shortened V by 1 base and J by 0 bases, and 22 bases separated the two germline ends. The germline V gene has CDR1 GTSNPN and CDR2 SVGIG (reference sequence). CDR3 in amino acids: CAWSGPRTSSRTSYEQYF. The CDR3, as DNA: TGTGCCTGGAGTGGCCCCCGGACCTCTAGCCGCACCTCCTACGAGCAGTACTTC. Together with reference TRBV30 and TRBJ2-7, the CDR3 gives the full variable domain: SQTIHQWPATLVQPVGSPLSLECTVEGTSNPNLYWYRQAAGRGLQLLFYSVGIGQISSEVPQNLSASRPQDRQFILSSKKLLLSDSGFYLCAWSGPRTSSRTSYEQYFGPGTRLTVT.

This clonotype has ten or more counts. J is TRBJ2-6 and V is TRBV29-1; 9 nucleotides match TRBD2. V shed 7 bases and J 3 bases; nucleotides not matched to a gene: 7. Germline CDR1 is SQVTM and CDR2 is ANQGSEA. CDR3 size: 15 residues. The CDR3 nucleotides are TGCAGCGGCGCCTTAGCGGGAGATGGGGCCAACGTCCTGACTTTC. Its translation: CSGALAGDGANVLTF.

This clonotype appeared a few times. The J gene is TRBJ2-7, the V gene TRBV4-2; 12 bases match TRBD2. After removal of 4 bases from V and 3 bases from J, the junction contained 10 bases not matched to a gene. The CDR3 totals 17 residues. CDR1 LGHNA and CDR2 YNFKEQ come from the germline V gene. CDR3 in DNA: TGTGCCAGCAGCCCGACTAGCGGGAGAACTCAACTCTACGAGCAGTACTTC. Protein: CASSPTSGRTQLYEQYF.

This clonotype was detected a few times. The DNA of the CDR3 is TGTGCCAGCAGCGCGCGACACTTTTCGAACACCGGGGAGCTGTTTTTT. Protein product: CASSARHFSNTGELFF. The chain recombines TRBV7-2 with TRBJ2-2; D uncertain. Looked up from germline, CDR1 is SGHTA and CDR2 is FQGNSA. The CDR3 consists of 16 residues. The V end was cut by 5 bases, the J end by 0 bases, with 13 bases between.

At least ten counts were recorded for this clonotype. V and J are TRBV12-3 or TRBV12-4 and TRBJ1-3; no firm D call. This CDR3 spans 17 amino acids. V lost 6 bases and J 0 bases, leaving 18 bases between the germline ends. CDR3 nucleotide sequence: TGTGCCAGCAGCCCCTCTCTAGTCAGCTACTCTGGAAACACCATATATTTT. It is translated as CASSPSLVSYSGNTIYF.

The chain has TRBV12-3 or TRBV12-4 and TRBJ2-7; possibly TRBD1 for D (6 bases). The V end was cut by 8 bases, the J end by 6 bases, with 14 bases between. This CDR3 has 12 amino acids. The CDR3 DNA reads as TGTGCCAGCGCGCCGGACAGCTCCGAGCAGTACTTC. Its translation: CASAPDSSEQYF.

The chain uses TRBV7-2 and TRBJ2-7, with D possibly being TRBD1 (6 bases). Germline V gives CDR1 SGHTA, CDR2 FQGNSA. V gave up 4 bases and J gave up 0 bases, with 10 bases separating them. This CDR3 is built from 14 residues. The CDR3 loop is CASSSTGSSYEQYF. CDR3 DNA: TGTGCCAGCAGCTCCACAGGGAGCTCCTACGAGCAGTACTTC.

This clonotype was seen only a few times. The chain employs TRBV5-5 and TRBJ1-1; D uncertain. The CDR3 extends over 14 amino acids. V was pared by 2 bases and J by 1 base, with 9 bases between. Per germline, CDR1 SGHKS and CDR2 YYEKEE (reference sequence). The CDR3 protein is CASSLLNGNTEAFF. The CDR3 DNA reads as TGTGCCAGCAGCTTACTTAACGGGAACACTGAAGCTTTCTTT.

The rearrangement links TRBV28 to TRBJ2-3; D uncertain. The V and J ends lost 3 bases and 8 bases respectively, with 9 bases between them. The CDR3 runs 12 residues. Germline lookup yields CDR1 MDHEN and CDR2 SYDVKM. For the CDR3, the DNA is TGTGCCAGCAGTTTGGCACTCTCTACGCAGTATTTT. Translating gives CASSLALSTQYF.